These 5 T cell receptor beta chains share one sample of origin, sequenced in a study of neoadjuvant anti-PD-1 for oral cavity cancer. TCRdb keeps only in-frame clones here, not all; method: immunoSEQ multiplex PCR. The sample carries about 42,000 clones, roughly 77% recorded once. Time point reported: after neoadjuvant nivolumab, at surgical resection. The sample here was PBMCs, taken after nivolumab (anti-PD-1) treatment. Every receptor here comes from a person aged 35 to 85 with oral cavity squamous cell carcinoma.

This chain links TRBV7-3 with TRBJ2-1; no firm D call. The V end was cut by 0 bases, the J end by 5 bases, with 5 bases between. CDR1 is SGHTA, CDR2 FQGTGA, per germline. This CDR3 comprises 13 residues. The CDR3, as DNA: TGTGCCAGCAGCTTAACAGACGACAATGAGCAGTTCTTC. Translated: CASSLTDDNEQFF. Full variable domain (rest looked up from reference TRBV7-3 and TRBJ2-1): GAGVSQTPSNKVTEKGKYVELRCDPISGHTALYWYRQSLGQGPEFLIYFQGTGAADDSGLPNDRFFAVRPEGSVSTLKIQRTERGDSAVYLCASSLTDDNEQFFGPGTRLTVL.

The genes are TRBV2 and TRBJ2-3; D is unclear. The V and J ends lost 5 bases and 2 bases respectively, with 2 bases between them. The CDR3 has 11 amino acids. Germline V gene sequence: CDR1 SNHLY, CDR2 FYNNEI. The DNA for the CDR3 is TGTGCCAGCAGTTACACAGATACGCAGTATTTT. Its protein product is CASSYTDTQYF.

Remarks on this clone: The junction differs from germline at one of its ends, possibly a read error. The rearrangement links TRBV27 to TRBJ2-2; D is unresolved. The CDR3 contains 14 residues. Germline assignment: CDR1 MNHEY and CDR2 SMNVEV (reference sequence). The CDR3: CASRPVRSTRELFF. The CDR3 coding sequence is TGTGCCAGCAGGCCTGTAAGGAGCACCCGGGAGCTGTTTTTT.

CDR3 amino acids: CASSSGGSEETQYF. Written as DNA, the CDR3 is TGCGCCAGCAGTTCAGGGGGGAGCGAGGAGACCCAGTACTTC. V usage is TRBV5-1 and J usage is TRBJ2-5; D perhaps matches TRBD1 (7 bases). Trimming took off 5 bases at V and 5 bases at J, with 16 bases between the two ends. This CDR3 contains 14 residues. CDR1 and CDR2 from the germline V gene are SGHRS and YFSETQ.

The DNA of the CDR3 is TGTGCCAGCCTGGGACTAGCGGGAGTGGGTGAGCAGTTCTTC. Its translation: CASLGLAGVGEQFF. This chain uses TRBV7-9 with TRBJ2-1, with 14 bases that match TRBD2. The V and J ends lost 8 bases and 9 bases, in that order; junction bases with no gene match: 6. This CDR3 is 14 amino acids long. Germline CDR1 is SEHNR and CDR2 is FQNEAQ (reference sequence).